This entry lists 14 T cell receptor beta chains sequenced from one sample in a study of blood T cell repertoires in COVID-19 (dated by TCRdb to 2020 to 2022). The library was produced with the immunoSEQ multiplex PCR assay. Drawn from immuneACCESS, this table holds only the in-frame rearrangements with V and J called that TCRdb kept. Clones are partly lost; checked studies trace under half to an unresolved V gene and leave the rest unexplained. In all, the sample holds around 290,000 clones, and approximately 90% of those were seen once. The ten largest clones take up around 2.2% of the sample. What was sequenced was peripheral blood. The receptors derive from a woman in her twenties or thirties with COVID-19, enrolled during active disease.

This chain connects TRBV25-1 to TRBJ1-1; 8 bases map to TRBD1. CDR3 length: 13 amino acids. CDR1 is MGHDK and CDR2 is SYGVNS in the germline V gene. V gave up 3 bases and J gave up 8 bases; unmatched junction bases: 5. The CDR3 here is CASSDRGQVEAFF. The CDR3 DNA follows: TGTGCCAGCAGTGATAGGGGACAGGTCGAAGCTTTCTTT.

The CDR3 DNA reads TGTGCCAGCAGCTTAAGCGGGAGCACAGATACGCAGTATTTT. It translates to CASSLSGSTDTQYF. V is TRBV3-1 (or the pseudogene TRBV3-2) and J is TRBJ2-3, with D tentatively TRBD2 (6 bases). The germline V and J ends were trimmed by 5 bases and 0 bases, with 9 bases remaining between them. CDR3 size: 14 residues. Germline CDR1 reads LGHDT; CDR2 reads YNNKEL (reference sequence).

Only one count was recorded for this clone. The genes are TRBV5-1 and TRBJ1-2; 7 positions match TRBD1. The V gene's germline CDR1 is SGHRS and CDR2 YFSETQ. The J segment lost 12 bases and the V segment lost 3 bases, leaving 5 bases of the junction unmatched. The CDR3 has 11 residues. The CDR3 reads CASSSTGRHTF. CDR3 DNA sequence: TGCGCCAGCAGCTCGACAGGGAGGCACACCTTC.

The CDR3 sequence is CASSFRADQSTDTQYF. The CDR3 nucleotides are TGTGCCAGCAGCTTCAGGGCGGACCAGAGCACAGATACGCAGTATTTT. The chain joins TRBV7-2 to TRBJ2-3, with D possibly TRBD1 on 5 matching bases. The CDR3 contains 16 residues. Per germline, CDR1 SGHTA and CDR2 FQGNSA. V lost 3 bases, J lost 0 bases, and 13 bases lay in between.

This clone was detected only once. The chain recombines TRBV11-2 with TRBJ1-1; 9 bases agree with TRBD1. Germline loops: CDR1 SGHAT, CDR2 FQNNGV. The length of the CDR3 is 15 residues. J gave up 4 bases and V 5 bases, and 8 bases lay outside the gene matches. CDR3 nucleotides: TGTGCCAGCAGCCCTCCGGGACAGGGTATCACTGAAGCTTTCTTT. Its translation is CASSPPGQGITEAFF.

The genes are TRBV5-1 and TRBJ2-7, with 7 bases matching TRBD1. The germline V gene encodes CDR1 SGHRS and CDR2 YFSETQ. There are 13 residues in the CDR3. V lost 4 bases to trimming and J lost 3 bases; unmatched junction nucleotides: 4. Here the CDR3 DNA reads TGCGCCAGCAGCCACGGGACAGACTACGAGCAGTACTTC. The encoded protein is CASSHGTDYEQYF.

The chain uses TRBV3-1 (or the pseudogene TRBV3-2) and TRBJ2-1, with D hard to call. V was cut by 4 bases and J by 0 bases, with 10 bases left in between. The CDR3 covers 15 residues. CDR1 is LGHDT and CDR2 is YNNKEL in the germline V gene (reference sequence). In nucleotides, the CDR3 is TGTGCCAGCAGCCCCACGCGTAGCTCCTACAATGAGCAGTTCTTC. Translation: CASSPTRSSYNEQFF.

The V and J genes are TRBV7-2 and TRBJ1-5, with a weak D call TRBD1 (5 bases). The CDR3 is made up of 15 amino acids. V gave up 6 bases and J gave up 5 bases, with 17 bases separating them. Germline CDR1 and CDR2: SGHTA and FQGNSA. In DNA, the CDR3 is TGTGCCAGCAGTGTCATAGGCGGGGCCGATCAGCCCCAGCATTTT. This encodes CASSVIGGADQPQHF. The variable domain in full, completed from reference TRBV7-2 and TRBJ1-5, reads GAGVSQSPSNKVTEKGKDVELRCDPISGHTALYWYRQSLGQGLEFLIYFQGNSAPDKSGLPSDRFSAERTGGSVSTLTIQRTQQEDSAVYLCASSVIGGADQPQHFGDGTRLSIL.

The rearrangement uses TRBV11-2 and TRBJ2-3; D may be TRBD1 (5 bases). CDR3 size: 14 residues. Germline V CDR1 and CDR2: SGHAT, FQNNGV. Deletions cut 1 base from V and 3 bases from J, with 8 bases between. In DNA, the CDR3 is TGTGCCAGCAGCTTAGTAGGGGCTACAGATACGCAGTATTTT. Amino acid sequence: CASSLVGATDTQYF.

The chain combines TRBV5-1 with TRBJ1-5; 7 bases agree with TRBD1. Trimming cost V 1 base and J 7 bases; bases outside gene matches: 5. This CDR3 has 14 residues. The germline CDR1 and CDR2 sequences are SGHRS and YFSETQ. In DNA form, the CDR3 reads TGCGCCAGCAGCTTGAAGTCAGGGGGACAGCCCCAGCATTTT. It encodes CASSLKSGGQPQHF.

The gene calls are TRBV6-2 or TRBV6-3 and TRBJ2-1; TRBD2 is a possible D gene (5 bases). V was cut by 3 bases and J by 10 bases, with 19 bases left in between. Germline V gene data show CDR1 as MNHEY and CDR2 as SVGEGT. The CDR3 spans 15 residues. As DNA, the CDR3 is TGTGCCAGCAGTTATGGCGCGGGTGGCCTTCGGGAGCAGTTCTTC. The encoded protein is CASSYGAGGLREQFF.

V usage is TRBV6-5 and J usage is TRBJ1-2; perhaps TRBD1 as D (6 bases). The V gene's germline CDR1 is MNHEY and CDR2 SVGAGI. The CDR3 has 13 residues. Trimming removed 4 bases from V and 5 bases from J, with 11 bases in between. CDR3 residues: CASSFRTDYGYTF. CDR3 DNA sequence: TGTGCCAGCAGTTTCCGGACAGATTATGGCTACACCTTC.

DNA for the CDR3: TGTGCCAGCAGTGAAGGTAGGGGGATAACCTACGAGCAGTACTTC. Translating gives CASSEGRGITYEQYF. The rearrangement joins TRBV2 to TRBJ2-7; tentatively, D is TRBD1 (6 bases). Trimming took 1 base from V and 2 from J, leaving 12 bases between them. This CDR3 has 15 residues. Germline assignment: CDR1 SNHLY and CDR2 FYNNEI.

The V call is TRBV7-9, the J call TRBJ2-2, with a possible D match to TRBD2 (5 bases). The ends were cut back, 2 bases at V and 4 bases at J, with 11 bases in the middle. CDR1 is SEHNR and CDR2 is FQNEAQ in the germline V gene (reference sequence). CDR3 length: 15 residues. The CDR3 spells CASSLNGILTGELFF. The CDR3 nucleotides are TGTGCCAGCAGCTTAAACGGGATCCTCACCGGGGAGCTGTTTTTT.